The T cell receptor (beta chain) described here comes from a study of T cell responses to AZD1222 COVID-19 vaccine. Study observations and caveats: After the peak T cell response, and only then, were repertoires sampled. Donors, mostly white British, included more females; clonal diversity was possibly underestimated. Dominant at 160-218 and 743-854, vaccine-associated CD4 TCRs also spanned spike.

About this clone: Its specificity is unknown.

Between the trimmed V and J ends, which lost 3 bases and 10 bases, there was a span of 19 bases. CDR3 length: 16 amino acids. The germline gives CDR1 MNHEY, CDR2 SVGEGT. Libraries were prepared by immunoSEQ multiplex PCR; TCRdb keeps only in-frame clonotypes and omits some of them. The table lists about 110,000 clones, approximately 90% of them singletons. The sample here was peripheral blood, taken on day 0 of AZD1222 vaccination. The chain joins TRBV6-2 or TRBV6-3 to TRBJ1-6; a weak D match, TRBD1 (5 bases). The TCR sequence derives from an adult in good health. Here the CDR3 reads CASSYRIGYRDSPLHF. CDR3 DNA: TGTGCCAGCAGTTATAGAATTGGGTATCGGGACTCACCCCTCCACTTT.